Each of the 27 T cell receptor beta chains below was sequenced from the same sample in a study of T cell responses to AZD1222 COVID-19 vaccine. Sequencing was performed with immunoSEQ multiplex PCR; in TCRdb, only in-frame clones are kept and a portion is missing. The table lists fewer than 35,000 clones, approximately 91% of them singletons. The material sequenced was peripheral blood, taken on day 0 of AZD1222 vaccination. The receptors were gathered from an adult in good health.

This clone was seen only once. The chain uses TRBV10-3 and TRBJ2-5, with 7 bases that match TRBD1. The CDR3 has 13 amino acids. Germline CDR1 is ENHRY and CDR2 is SYGVKD. V shed 6 bases, J shed 3 bases, and the junction held 4 bases outside the gene matches. Here the CDR3 DNA reads TGTGCCATCAGGAGGGACAGTGAAGAGACCCAGTACTTC. It encodes CAIRRDSEETQYF.

The V call is TRBV30, the J call TRBJ1-5; D is perhaps TRBD1 (5 bases). Germline V gene sequence: CDR1 GTSNPN, CDR2 SVGIG (reference sequence). The length of the CDR3 is 13 residues. Trimming cost V 4 bases and J 5 bases, with 12 bases left between them. The CDR3 nucleotides read TGTGCCTGGAATCAGGGAATCGATCAGCCCCAGCATTTT. Protein product: CAWNQGIDQPQHF.

This clone has a handful of counts. The V and J genes are TRBV5-1 and TRBJ1-4; perhaps TRBD1 as D (5 bases). Germline CDR1 is SGHRS and CDR2 is YFSETQ. The CDR3 is 14 residues long. Trimming took off 4 bases at V and 8 bases at J, with 15 bases between the two ends. Here the CDR3 DNA reads TGCGCCAGCAGCCCGTCGGGACTGGGCGAAAAACTGTTTTTT. It codes for CASSPSGLGEKLFF.

The chain combines TRBV6-5 with TRBJ1-1; D may be TRBD1 (5 bases). Germline assignment: CDR1 MNHEY and CDR2 SVGAGI. The length of the CDR3 is 14 residues. The ends were cut back, 7 bases at V and 5 bases at J, with 17 bases in the middle. CDR3 bases: TGTGCCAGCAACAACGGGGGAGGGAAGACTGAAGCTTTCTTT. It is translated as CASNNGGGKTEAFF.

The chain carries TRBV7-2 and TRBJ2-4; D unclear. The germline V and J ends were trimmed by 1 base and 0 bases, with 10 bases remaining between them. The CDR3 consists of 16 residues. Germline V CDR1 and CDR2: SGHTA, FQGNSA. The DNA for the CDR3 is TGTGCCAGCAGCTTAGTTCCGGTCCTAGCCAAAAACATTCAGTACTTC. This encodes CASSLVPVLAKNIQYF.

CDR3 in amino acids: CASSLDSGGGEKLFF. In DNA form, the CDR3 reads TGTGCCAGCAGCTTAGATTCGGGAGGAGGTGAAAAACTGTTTTTT. The V and J genes are TRBV11-2 and TRBJ1-4; D is undetermined. The CDR3 has 15 residues. CDR1 is SGHAT and CDR2 is FQNNGV in the germline V gene. V dropped 0 bases and J dropped 7 bases, with 12 bases sitting between them.

The chain links TRBV7-2 to TRBJ1-2; 10 nucleotides line up with TRBD1. Germline values: CDR1 SGHTA, CDR2 FQGNSA. This CDR3 has 16 amino acids. J was trimmed by 8 bases and V by 4 bases; bases with no gene match: 13. The CDR3 here is CASSSQGRGQGTGYTF. The CDR3 coding sequence is TGTGCCAGCAGCTCACAGGGACGGGGACAGGGGACAGGCTACACCTTC.

The V and J genes are TRBV9 and TRBJ2-4; 7 nucleotides match TRBD1. This CDR3 comprises 18 residues. The trim removed 0 bases at V and 0 bases at J, leaving 9 bases unmatched. The germline V gene has CDR1 SGDLS and CDR2 YYNGEE. The CDR3 sequence is CASSVGGGDSLAKNIQYF. CDR3 DNA sequence: TGTGCCAGCAGCGTAGGGGGTGGGGACAGCCTAGCCAAAAACATTCAGTACTTC. Filled out from reference TRBV9 and TRBJ2-4, the complete variable domain reads DSGVTQTPKHLITATGQRVTLRCSPRSGDLSVYWYQQSLDQGLQFLIQYYNGEERAKGNILERFSAQQFPDLHSELNLSSLELGDSALYFCASSVGGGDSLAKNIQYFGAGTRLSVL.

The gene calls are TRBV4-3 and TRBJ2-3, with a tentative D call TRBD2 (5 bases). The CDR3 has 14 residues. From germline, CDR1 is LGHNA and CDR2 YSLEER. The V end was cut by 2 bases, the J end by 5 bases, with 11 bases between. The CDR3 bases are TGCGCCAGCAGCCAAATCACCGGGGTAGATACGCAGTATTTT. This codes for CASSQITGVDTQYF.

The chain has TRBV4-2 and TRBJ2-2; a weak D match, TRBD2 (5 bases). This CDR3 comprises 15 residues. Per the germline V gene, CDR1 is LGHNA and CDR2 is YNFKEQ. V was cut by 0 bases and J by 5 bases, with 10 bases left in between. The CDR3 sequence is CASSQERGRTGELFF. The CDR3, as DNA: TGTGCCAGCAGCCAAGAAAGAGGGCGGACCGGGGAGCTGTTTTTT.

The rearrangement joins TRBV9 to TRBJ2-2; 10 bases are shared with TRBD2. The germline V gene encodes CDR1 SGDLS and CDR2 YYNGEE. V was clipped by 0 bases and J by 7 bases; unmatched bases: 6. This CDR3 region has 16 residues. The CDR3 protein is CASSVGAGGTDGELFF. CDR3 bases: TGTGCCAGCAGCGTAGGAGCGGGGGGGACCGACGGGGAGCTGTTTTTT.

The chain recombines TRBV19 with TRBJ1-1, with D unclear. Trimming stripped 4 bases from V and 5 bases from J, with 17 bases between. There are 15 residues in the CDR3. In germline, CDR1 is LNHDA, CDR2 SQIVND (reference sequence). The CDR3 loop is CASSRSRFRDTEAFF. DNA of the CDR3: TGTGCCAGTAGTAGAAGCCGGTTCCGTGATACTGAAGCTTTCTTT.

The chain combines TRBV7-2 with TRBJ1-1; D is unclear. Germline CDR1 is SGHTA and CDR2 is FQGNSA. Trimming left V 1 base short and J 0 bases short, with 3 bases between. This CDR3 has 13 amino acids. CDR3 loop: CASSLDVNTEAFF. CDR3 coding DNA: TGTGCCAGCAGCTTAGACGTGAACACTGAAGCTTTCTTT. The whole variable domain, filled in from reference TRBV7-2 and TRBJ1-1, reads GAGVSQSPSNKVTEKGKDVELRCDPISGHTALYWYRQSLGQGLEFLIYFQGNSAPDKSGLPSDRFSAERTGGSVSTLTIQRTQQEDSAVYLCASSLDVNTEAFFGQGTRLTVV.

The J gene is TRBJ1-1, the V gene TRBV12-5; D gene ambiguous. The CDR3 has 14 amino acids. The V end lost 5 bases, the J end lost 1 base, and 11 bases lay between the germline ends. Germline V gene sequence: CDR1 LGHNT, CDR2 FRNRAP. The CDR3 sequence: CASGGPTGNTEAFF. The CDR3 coding sequence is TGTGCTAGTGGTGGGCCGACGGGGAACACTGAAGCTTTCTTT.

The chain couples TRBV7-2 to TRBJ2-7; 8 bases fit TRBD1. The CDR3 spans 15 residues. The ends lost 1 base at V and 4 bases at J; junction bases unmatched: 6. Germline V CDR1 and CDR2: SGHTA, FQGNSA. CDR3 sequence (DNA): TGTGCCAGCAGCTTAGTGCGGACAGGGCTGTACGAGCAGTACTTC. This codes for CASSLVRTGLYEQYF.

The V and J genes are TRBV9 and TRBJ2-7, with 7 bases identical to TRBD1. The germline gives CDR1 SGDLS, CDR2 YYNGEE. The CDR3 extends over 14 amino acids. V was clipped by 3 bases and J by 4 bases; unmatched bases: 7. The CDR3 sequence is CASSERDSQYEQYF. The CDR3 nucleotides are TGTGCCAGCAGCGAACGGGACAGTCAATACGAGCAGTACTTC.

V usage is TRBV21-1 and J usage is TRBJ1-6; whether TRBD1, the table's D call, matches the DNA was not checked. TRBV21-1 constitutes a pseudogene. CDR3 size: 17 residues. Written as DNA, the CDR3 is TGTGCCAGCAGCAGAGCCGACAGAGGCTCCTATAATTCACCCCTCCACTTT. It codes for CASSRADRGSYNSPLHF.

CDR3 region: CASSMGRSNQPQHF. The CDR3 DNA is TGTGCCAGCAGTATGGGACGGTCTAATCAGCCCCAGCATTTT. J is TRBJ1-5 and V is TRBV6-5; perhaps TRBD1 as D (5 bases). Looked up from germline, CDR1 is MNHEY and CDR2 is SVGAGI. V gave up 5 bases and J gave up 4 bases, with 12 bases separating them. The CDR3 totals 14 residues.

This clone was recorded only once. The chain carries TRBV6-2 or TRBV6-3 and TRBJ2-2; D is tentatively TRBD1 or TRBD2 (6 bases each). Germline V gene sequence: CDR1 MNHEY, CDR2 SVGEGT. The CDR3 is made up of 14 amino acids. V lost 2 bases and J lost 3, with 7 bases in between. The DNA of the CDR3 is TGTGCCAGCAGTTACCGGGGGCACACCGGGGAGCTGTTTTTT. Translated: CASSYRGHTGELFF.

The gene calls are TRBV5-6 and TRBJ1-5; 8 bases map to TRBD1. After removal of 2 bases from V and 6 bases from J, the junction contained 4 bases not matched to a gene. Germline V CDR1 and CDR2: SGHDT, YYEEEE. The CDR3 runs 14 residues. The DNA for the CDR3 is TGTGCCAGCAGCTTAAGGGACAGGCCTCAGCCCCAGCATTTT. This translates into CASSLRDRPQPQHF.

The chain carries TRBV7-2 and TRBJ1-2; 8 nucleotides line up with TRBD1. CDR1 SGHTA and CDR2 FQGNSA come from the germline V gene. The CDR3 loop spans 14 amino acids. The ends lost 5 bases at V and 5 bases at J; junction bases unmatched: 7. CDR3 DNA sequence: TGTGCCAGCAGCCTGACAGGGGTTGAGTATGGCTACACCTTC. It translates to CASSLTGVEYGYTF.

CDR3 in amino acids: CASSLDPPGGTEAFF. The CDR3 DNA is TGCGCCAGCAGCTTGGATCCCCCCGGGGGCACTGAAGCTTTCTTT. This rearrangement joins TRBV5-1 to TRBJ1-1, with D perhaps matching TRBD1 (5 bases). CDR3 length: 15 amino acids. Germline-derived CDR1 and CDR2 are SGHRS and YFSETQ. V was clipped by 0 bases and J by 4 bases, with 13 bases between them.

The chain links TRBV3-1 (or the pseudogene TRBV3-2) to TRBJ1-1; the D gene is possibly TRBD1 (5 bases). Germline-derived CDR1 and CDR2 are LGHDT and YNNKEL (reference sequence). V lost 7 bases to trimming and J lost 4 bases, with 13 bases between them. This CDR3 is built from 13 residues. Written as DNA, the CDR3 is TGTGCCAGCACCCTGGGACTCTTCACTGAAGCTTTCTTT. This sequence encodes CASTLGLFTEAFF.

The CDR3 DNA follows: TGTGCCAGCAGCGTAGTGGTGGGTCCGGGGAATGAGCAGTTCTTC. This gives the protein CASSVVVGPGNEQFF. The chain recombines TRBV9 with TRBJ2-1, with a possible D match to TRBD2 (5 bases). Germline loops: CDR1 SGDLS, CDR2 YYNGEE. There are 15 residues in the CDR3. Trimming stripped 0 bases from V and 7 bases from J, with 14 bases between.

The J gene is TRBJ2-7, the V gene TRBV7-2, with TRBD1 as a possible D gene (6 bases). The CDR3 is 14 amino acids. Germline CDR1 reads SGHTA; CDR2 reads FQGNSA. Trimming stripped 5 bases from V and 1 base from J, with 12 bases between. The CDR3 loop reads CASSPGQHSYEQYF. For the CDR3, the DNA is TGTGCCAGCAGCCCCGGACAGCATTCCTACGAGCAGTACTTC. Variable domain in full (rest from reference TRBV7-2 and TRBJ2-7): GAGVSQSPSNKVTEKGKDVELRCDPISGHTALYWYRQSLGQGLEFLIYFQGNSAPDKSGLPSDRFSAERTGGSVSTLTIQRTQQEDSAVYLCASSPGQHSYEQYFGPGTRLTVT.

V usage is TRBV15 and J usage is TRBJ1-5, with D possibly being TRBD1 (6 bases). Trimming pared 0 bases from V and 10 bases from J, leaving 16 bases between. This CDR3 has 15 amino acids. Germline V gene data show CDR1 as LNHNV and CDR2 as YYDKDF (reference sequence). Here the CDR3 DNA reads TGTGCCACCAGCAGAGAGACAGGTGGGCTCAGCCCCCAGCATTTT. Its protein is CATSRETGGLSPQHF.

This clone was observed a handful of times. This chain links TRBV6-5 with TRBJ1-1, with D unclear. CDR3 size: 14 residues. The V and J ends lost 1 base and 1 base respectively, with 7 bases between them. CDR1 is MNHEY, CDR2 SVGAGI, per germline. CDR3 in amino acids: CASSYLATNTEAFF. CDR3 DNA sequence: TGTGCCAGCAGTTACTTGGCGACGAACACTGAAGCTTTCTTT.